This T cell receptor beta chain was profiled in a study of T cell changes during pregnancy in multiple sclerosis. CDR1 and CDR2 from the germline V gene are SGHTS and YDEGEE. CDR3 size: 11 residues. The junction had 1 base not matched to a gene; V was cut back by 5 bases and J by 6 bases. Here immunoSEQ multiplex PCR was the method, and the copy in TCRdb shows in-frame clones only, minus some. Of around 88,000 clones listed, 80% to 95% are singletons. The chain employs TRBV5-8 and TRBJ2-7; 8 bases are shared with TRBD2. The sample consisted of peripheral blood, taken in the first trimester of pregnancy. The clonotype originates from a female donor with multiple sclerosis, enrolled in a pregnancy study. The CDR3 is CASRSGSEQYF. CDR3 bases: TGTGCCAGCAGAAGCGGGAGCGAGCAGTACTTC.